The next 5 T cell receptor beta chains were all read from a single sample in a study of blood T cell repertoires in COVID-19 (dated by TCRdb to about 2020). Libraries came from the immunoSEQ multiplex PCR assay. The immuneACCESS repertoire file appears here via TCRdb, limited to in-frame rearrangements. These files lack a portion of the clones; in checked studies, under half of the deficit traces to unresolved V genes, and the cause of the others is not known. Within this sample are about 290,000 clones, with around 90% of them counted one time only. The leading ten clones occupy 1.7% of the sample. Sequenced input: PBMCs or T cells enriched from blood (not recorded which). These receptors all come from a woman between 40 and 50 years old who had recovered from COVID-19.

The chain recombines TRBV9 with TRBJ1-3; D is undetermined. CDR1 and CDR2 (germline): SGDLS, YYNGEE. The CDR3 loop spans 16 amino acids. The V end was cut by 1 base, the J end by 0 bases, with 11 bases between. The CDR3 DNA follows: TGTGCCAGCAGCGTATTCTGGGAGAGCTCTGGAAACACCATATATTTT. Translated, it gives CASSVFWESSGNTIYF.

The rearrangement joins TRBV4-1 to TRBJ2-3; tentative D call: TRBD1 (6 bases). The CDR3 is made up of 14 amino acids. The germline V gene encodes CDR1 MGHRA and CDR2 YSYEKL. Between the trimmed V and J ends, which lost 4 bases and 8 bases, there was a span of 16 bases. CDR3 sequence reads: CASSPTRDIGTQYF. The CDR3 DNA follows: TGCGCCAGCAGCCCGACCCGGGACATCGGTACGCAGTATTTT.

This clone was picked up one time. The chain has TRBV15 and TRBJ2-7; D is unclear. The CDR3 is 16 residues long. The V end was cut by 1 base, the J end by 2 bases, with 15 bases between. CDR1 and CDR2 (germline): LNHNV, YYDKDF (reference sequence). The CDR3 DNA sequence: TGTGCCACCAGCAGAGTATCCGGCCTAGATACCTACGAGCAGTACTTC. Protein: CATSRVSGLDTYEQYF.

The rearrangement joins TRBV24-1 to TRBJ1-2; 9 bases fit TRBD1. CDR3 size: 14 residues. Germline assignment: CDR1 KGHDR and CDR2 SFDVKD. After removal of 3 bases from V and 7 bases from J, the junction contained 5 bases not matched to a gene. The CDR3 bases are TGTGCCACCAGTGATAGGGACAGGGAGCGTGGCTACACCTTC. It translates to CATSDRDRERGYTF.

The chain uses TRBV3-1 (or the pseudogene TRBV3-2) and TRBJ1-1; 8 bases match TRBD1. CDR1 and CDR2 from the germline V gene are LGHDT and YNNKEL (reference sequence). The V gene end was trimmed by 4 bases and the J gene end by 5 bases; junction bases not matched to a gene: 6. CDR3 size: 14 residues. The CDR3 nucleotides are TGTGCCAGCAGCCGCCAGGGGGCAGGAACTGAAGCTTTCTTT. This encodes CASSRQGAGTEAFF.